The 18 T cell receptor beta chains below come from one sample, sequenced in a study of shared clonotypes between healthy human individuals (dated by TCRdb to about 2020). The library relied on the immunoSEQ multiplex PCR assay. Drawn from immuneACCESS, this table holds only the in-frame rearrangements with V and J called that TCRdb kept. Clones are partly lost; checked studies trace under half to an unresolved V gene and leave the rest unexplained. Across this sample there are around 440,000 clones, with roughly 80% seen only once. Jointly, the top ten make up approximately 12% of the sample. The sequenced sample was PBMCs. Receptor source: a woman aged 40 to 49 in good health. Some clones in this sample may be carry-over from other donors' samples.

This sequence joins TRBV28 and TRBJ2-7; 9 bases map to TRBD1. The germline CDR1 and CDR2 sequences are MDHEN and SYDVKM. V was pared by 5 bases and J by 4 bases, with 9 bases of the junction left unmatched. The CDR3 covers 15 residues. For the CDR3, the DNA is TGTGCCAGCAGTATCTACAGGGGGCGGTCATACGAGCAGTACTTC. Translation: CASSIYRGRSYEQYF. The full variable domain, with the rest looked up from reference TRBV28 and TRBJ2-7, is DVKVTQSSRYLVKRTGEKVFLECVQDMDHENMFWYRQDPGLGLRLIYFSYDVKMKEKGDIPEGYSVSREKKERFSLILESASTNQTSMYLCASSIYRGRSYEQYFGPGTRLTVT.

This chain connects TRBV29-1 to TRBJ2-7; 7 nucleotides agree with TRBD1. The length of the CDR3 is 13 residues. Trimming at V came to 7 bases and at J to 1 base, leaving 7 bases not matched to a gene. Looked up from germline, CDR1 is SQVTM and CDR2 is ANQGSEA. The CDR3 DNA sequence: TGCAGCGCCCAAGACAGGGCGTCCTACGAGCAGTACTTC. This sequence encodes CSAQDRASYEQYF.

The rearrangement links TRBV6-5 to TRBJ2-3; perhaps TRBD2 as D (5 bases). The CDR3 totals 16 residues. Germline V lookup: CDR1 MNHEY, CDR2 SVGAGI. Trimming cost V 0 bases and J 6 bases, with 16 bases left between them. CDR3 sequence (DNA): TGTGCCAGCAGTTACTCGAAGTGGGAGTCAATCGATACGCAGTATTTT. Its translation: CASSYSKWESIDTQYF.

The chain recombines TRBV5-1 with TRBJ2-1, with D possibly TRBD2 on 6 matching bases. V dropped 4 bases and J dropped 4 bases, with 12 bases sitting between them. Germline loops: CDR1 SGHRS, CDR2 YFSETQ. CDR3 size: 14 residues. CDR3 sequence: CASSRRAGYNEQFF. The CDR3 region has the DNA TGCGCCAGCAGCCGGAGGGCAGGTTACAATGAGCAGTTCTTC.

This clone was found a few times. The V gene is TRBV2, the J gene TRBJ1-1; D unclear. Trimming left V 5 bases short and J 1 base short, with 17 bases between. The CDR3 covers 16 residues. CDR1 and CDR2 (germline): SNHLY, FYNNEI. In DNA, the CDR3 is TGTGCCAGCAGTCCTCCCCTAGACACCCCGAACACTGAAGCTTTCTTT. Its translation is CASSPPLDTPNTEAFF.

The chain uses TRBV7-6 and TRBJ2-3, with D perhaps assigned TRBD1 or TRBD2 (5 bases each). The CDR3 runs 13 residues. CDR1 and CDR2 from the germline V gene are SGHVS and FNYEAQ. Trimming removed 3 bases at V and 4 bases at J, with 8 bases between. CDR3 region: CASSLGTADTQYF. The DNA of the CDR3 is TGTGCCAGCAGCTTGGGGACGGCAGATACGCAGTATTTT.

The CDR3 loop is CASSLSVGYEQYF. The DNA for the CDR3 is TGCGCCAGCAGCTTGTCGGTGGGCTACGAGCAGTACTTC. V is TRBV5-1 and J is TRBJ2-7; D uncertain. The CDR3 has 13 amino acids. CDR1 and CDR2 (germline): SGHRS, YFSETQ. The germline V and J ends were trimmed by 1 base and 3 bases, with 8 bases remaining between them.

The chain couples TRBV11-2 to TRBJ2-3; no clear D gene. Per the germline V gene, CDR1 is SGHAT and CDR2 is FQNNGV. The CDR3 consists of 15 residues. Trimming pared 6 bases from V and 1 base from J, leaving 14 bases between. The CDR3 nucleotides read TGTGCCAGCAGGACCTTTGGGCACGGCACAGATACGCAGTATTTT. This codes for CASRTFGHGTDTQYF.

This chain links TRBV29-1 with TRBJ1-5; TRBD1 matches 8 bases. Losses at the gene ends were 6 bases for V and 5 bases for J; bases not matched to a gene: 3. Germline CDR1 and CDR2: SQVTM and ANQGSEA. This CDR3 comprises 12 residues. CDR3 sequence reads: CSVMTGDQPQHF. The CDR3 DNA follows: TGCAGCGTGATGACAGGGGATCAGCCCCAGCATTTT.

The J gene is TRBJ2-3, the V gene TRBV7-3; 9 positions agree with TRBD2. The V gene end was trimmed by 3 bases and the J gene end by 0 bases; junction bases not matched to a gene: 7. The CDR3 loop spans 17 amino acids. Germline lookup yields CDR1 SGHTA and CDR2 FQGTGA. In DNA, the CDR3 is TGTGCCAGCAGCTTGGGGACTAGCAGTCCTAGCACAGATACGCAGTATTTT. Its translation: CASSLGTSSPSTDTQYF.

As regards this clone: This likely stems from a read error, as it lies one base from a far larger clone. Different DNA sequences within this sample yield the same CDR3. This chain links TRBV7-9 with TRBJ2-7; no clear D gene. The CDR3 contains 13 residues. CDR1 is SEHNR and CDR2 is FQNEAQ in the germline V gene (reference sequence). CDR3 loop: CASSSRGPYEQYF. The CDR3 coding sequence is TGTGCCAGCAGCTCCCGAGGACCCTACGAACAGTACTTC.

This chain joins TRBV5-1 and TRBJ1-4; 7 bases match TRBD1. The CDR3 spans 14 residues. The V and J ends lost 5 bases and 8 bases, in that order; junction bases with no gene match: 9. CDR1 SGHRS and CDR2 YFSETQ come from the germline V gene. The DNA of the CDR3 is TGCGCCAGCAGGCTGGACAGGCTTGGGGAAAAACTGTTTTTT. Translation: CASRLDRLGEKLFF.

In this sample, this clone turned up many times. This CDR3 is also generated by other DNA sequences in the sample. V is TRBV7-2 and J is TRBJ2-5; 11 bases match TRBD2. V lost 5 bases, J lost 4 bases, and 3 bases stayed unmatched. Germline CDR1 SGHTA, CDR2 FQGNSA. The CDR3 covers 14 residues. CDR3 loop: CASSTGLAGETQYF. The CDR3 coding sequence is TGTGCCAGCAGCACCGGACTAGCGGGAGAGACCCAGTACTTC.

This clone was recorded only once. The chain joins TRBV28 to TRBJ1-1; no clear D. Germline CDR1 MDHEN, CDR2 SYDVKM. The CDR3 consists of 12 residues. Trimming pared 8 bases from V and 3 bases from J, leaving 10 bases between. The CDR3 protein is CASLGWYTEAFF. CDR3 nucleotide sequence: TGTGCCAGCCTCGGGTGGTACACTGAAGCTTTCTTT.

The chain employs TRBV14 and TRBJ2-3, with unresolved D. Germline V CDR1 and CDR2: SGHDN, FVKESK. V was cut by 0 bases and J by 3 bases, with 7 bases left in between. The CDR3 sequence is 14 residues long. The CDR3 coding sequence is TGTGCCAGCAGCCAAGATCTAAGGACAGATACGCAGTATTTT. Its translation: CASSQDLRTDTQYF.

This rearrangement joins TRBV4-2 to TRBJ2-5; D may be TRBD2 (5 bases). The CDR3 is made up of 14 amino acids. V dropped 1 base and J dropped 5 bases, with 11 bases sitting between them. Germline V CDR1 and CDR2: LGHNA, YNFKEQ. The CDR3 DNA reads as TGTGCCAGCAGCCAAGGAAGTAGCGTCGAGACCCAGTACTTC. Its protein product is CASSQGSSVETQYF.

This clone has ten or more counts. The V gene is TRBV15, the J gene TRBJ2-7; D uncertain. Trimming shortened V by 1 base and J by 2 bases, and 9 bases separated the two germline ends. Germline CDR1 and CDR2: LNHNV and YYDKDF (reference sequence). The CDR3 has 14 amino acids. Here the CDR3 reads CATSRVTVPYEQYF. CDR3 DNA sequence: TGTGCCACCAGCAGAGTGACGGTTCCCTACGAGCAGTACTTC.

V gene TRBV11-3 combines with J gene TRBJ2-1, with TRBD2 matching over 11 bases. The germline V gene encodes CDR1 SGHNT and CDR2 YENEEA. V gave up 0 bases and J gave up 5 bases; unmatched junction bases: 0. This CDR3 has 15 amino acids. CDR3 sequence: CASSLDSGRDNEQFF. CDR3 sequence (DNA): TGTGCCAGCAGCTTAGATAGCGGGAGGGACAATGAGCAGTTCTTC.